This T cell receptor (beta chain) was obtained from a study of OX40 agonist ivuxolimab in advanced cancers. This clone was observed a handful of times. Germline V gene lookup returns CDR1 MNHNS and CDR2 SASEGT. Trimming stripped 3 bases from V and 3 bases from J, with 10 bases between. The CDR3 has 14 amino acids. Using immunoSEQ multiplex PCR, the repertoire was profiled, and TCRdb retains in-frame clones only, with some absent. Here the sample spans over 80,000 clones, roughly nine tenths being singletons. This material consisted of CD4+ or CD8+ T cells sorted from blood, taken in a trial of the OX40 agonist ivuxolimab. This rearrangement joins TRBV6-1 to TRBJ2-3; a weak D match, TRBD2 (6 bases). The clonotype comes from an adult with an advanced solid tumor such as melanoma, head and neck, liver or kidney cancer. CDR3 sequence: CASSDRGKTDTQYF. DNA of the CDR3: TGTGCCAGCAGTGACCGGGGGAAGACAGATACGCAGTATTTT.